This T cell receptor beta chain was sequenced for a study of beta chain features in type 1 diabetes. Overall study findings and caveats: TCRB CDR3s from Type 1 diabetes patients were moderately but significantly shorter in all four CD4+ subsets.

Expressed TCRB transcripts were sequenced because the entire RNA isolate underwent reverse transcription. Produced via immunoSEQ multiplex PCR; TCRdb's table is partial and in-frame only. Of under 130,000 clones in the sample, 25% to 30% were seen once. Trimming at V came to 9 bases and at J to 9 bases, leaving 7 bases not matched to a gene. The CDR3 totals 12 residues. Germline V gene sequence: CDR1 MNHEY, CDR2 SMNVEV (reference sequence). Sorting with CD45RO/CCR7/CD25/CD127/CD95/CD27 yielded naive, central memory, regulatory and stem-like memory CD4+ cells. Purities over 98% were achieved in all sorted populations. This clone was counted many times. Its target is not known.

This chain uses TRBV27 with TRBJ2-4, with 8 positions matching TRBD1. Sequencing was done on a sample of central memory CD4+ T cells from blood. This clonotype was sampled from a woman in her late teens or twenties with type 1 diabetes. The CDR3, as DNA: TGTGCCAGTACAGGACAGGGACGCATTCAGTACTTC. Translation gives CASTGQGRIQYF.